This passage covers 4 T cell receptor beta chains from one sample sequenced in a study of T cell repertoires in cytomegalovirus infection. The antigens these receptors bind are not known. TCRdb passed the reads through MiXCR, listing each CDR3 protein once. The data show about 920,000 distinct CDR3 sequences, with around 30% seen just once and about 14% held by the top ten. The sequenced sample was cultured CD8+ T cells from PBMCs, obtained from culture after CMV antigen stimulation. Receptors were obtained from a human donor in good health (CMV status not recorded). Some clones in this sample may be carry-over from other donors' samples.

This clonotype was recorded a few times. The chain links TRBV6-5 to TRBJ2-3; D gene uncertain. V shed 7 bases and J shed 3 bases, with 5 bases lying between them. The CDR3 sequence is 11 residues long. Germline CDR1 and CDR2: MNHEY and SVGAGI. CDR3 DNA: TGTGCCAGCAAGTATACAGATACGCAGTATTTT. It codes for CASKYTDTQYF.

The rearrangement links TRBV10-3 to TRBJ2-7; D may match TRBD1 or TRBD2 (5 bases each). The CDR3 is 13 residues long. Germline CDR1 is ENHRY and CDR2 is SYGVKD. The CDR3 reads CVIGTGSSYEQYV. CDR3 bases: TGTGTCATCGGGACCGGCAGCTCCTACGAGCAGTACGTC.

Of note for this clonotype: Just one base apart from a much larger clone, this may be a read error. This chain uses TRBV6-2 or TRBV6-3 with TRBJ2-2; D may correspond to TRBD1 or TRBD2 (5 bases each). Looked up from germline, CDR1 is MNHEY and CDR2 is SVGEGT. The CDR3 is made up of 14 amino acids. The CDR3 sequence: CASSGRVVPGEQFF. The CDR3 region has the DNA TGTGCCAGCAGTGGCAGGGTGGTCCCCGGGGAGCAGTTTTTT.

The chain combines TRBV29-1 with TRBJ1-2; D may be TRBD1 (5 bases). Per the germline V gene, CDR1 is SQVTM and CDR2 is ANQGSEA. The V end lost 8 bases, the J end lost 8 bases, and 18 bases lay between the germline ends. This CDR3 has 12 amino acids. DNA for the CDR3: TGCAGCTCGGATACAGACAGAGAGGGCTACACCTTC. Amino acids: CSSDTDREGYTF.